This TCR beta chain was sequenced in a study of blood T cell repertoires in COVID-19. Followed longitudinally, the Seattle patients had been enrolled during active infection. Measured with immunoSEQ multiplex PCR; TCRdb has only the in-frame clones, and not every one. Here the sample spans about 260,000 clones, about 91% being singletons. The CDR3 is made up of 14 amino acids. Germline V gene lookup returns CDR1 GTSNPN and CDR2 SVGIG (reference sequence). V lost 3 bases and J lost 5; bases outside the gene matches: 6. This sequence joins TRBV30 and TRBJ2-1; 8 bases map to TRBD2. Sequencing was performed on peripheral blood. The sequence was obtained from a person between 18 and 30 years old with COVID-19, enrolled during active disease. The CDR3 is CAWRGLVRDNEQFF. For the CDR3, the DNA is TGTGCCTGGAGGGGACTAGTACGTGACAATGAGCAGTTCTTC.